These T cell receptor beta chains were read from a single sample in a study of siplizumab effects on memory and regulatory T cells. TCRdb's table, derived via immunoSEQ multiplex PCR, lists solely in-frame clones and lacks some. This table has about 100,000 clones, about 91% appearing once. Sequencing input: CD4+ T cells sorted from blood. The receptors here all came from a human donor in good health. Both conserved end residues are part of each CDR3. A D gene is named only where the DNA matches it firmly. A row's size may be missing; if present it is once, few, many or a size class.

D gene	V gene	clone size	J gene	CDR3 protein	CDR3 DNA
NA	TRBV19	NA	TRBJ2-5	CASSIPGTQETQYF	TGTGCCAGTAGTATCCCTGGGACACAAGAGACCCAGTACTTC
NA	TRBV6-5	NA	TRBJ1-5	CASSLSQTVNQPQHF	TGTGCCAGCAGTCTCTCGCAGACTGTAAATCAGCCCCAGCATTTT
TRBD1	TRBV18	NA	TRBJ2-3	CASSLPGQSTDTQYF	TGTGCCAGCTCACTACCGGGACAGAGCACAGATACGCAGTATTTT
NA	TRBV4-3	NA	TRBJ2-3	CASSHTYTDTQYF	TGCGCCAGCAGCCACACTTACACAGATACGCAGTATTTT
NA	TRBV7-3	NA	TRBJ2-6	CASSSMTGQIGGANVLTF	TGTGCCAGCAGCTCAATGACAGGCCAAATAGGTGGGGCCAACGTCCTGACTTTC
NA	TRBV7-2	NA	TRBJ1-2	CASSPRTGTAYGYTF	TGTGCCAGCAGCCCGCGGACGGGGACGGCCTATGGCTACACCTTC
NA	TRBV6-1	NA	TRBJ1-2	CASSAESGYTF	TGTGCCAGCAGCGCGGAATCTGGCTACACCTTC
NA	TRBV11-2	NA	TRBJ1-1	CASSLAGQGEAFF	TGTGCCAGCAGCTTAGCAGGGCAGGGTGAAGCTTTCTTT
NA	TRBV6-4	NA	TRBJ1-1	CASSDSSGGQNTEAFF	TGTGCCAGCAGTGACTCGAGTGGGGGGCAGAACACTGAAGCTTTCTTT
TRBD1	TRBV6-5	NA	TRBJ2-7	CASRRQGFVYEQYF	TGTGCCAGCAGACGACAGGGTTTCGTCTACGAGCAGTACTTC
TRBD1	TRBV5-1	NA	TRBJ1-3	CASSLGGAGNTIYF	TGCGCCAGCAGCTTAGGGGGCGCGGGAAACACCATATATTTT
TRBD1	TRBV6-6	NA	TRBJ2-3	CASNLLGQGGTDTQYF	TGTGCCAGCAACCTCCTAGGACAGGGTGGAACAGATACGCAGTATTTT
NA	TRBV12-5	NA	TRBJ2-3	CASGLVLGDLTDTQYF	TGTGCTAGTGGTTTGGTACTGGGAGACCTCACAGATACGCAGTATTTT
NA	TRBV14	NA	TRBJ1-6	CASRRFGATNSPLHF	TGTGCCAGCAGAAGGTTCGGGGCGACTAATTCACCCCTCCACTTT
NA	TRBV5-1	NA	TRBJ1-2	CASSLYREANYGYTF	TGCGCCAGCAGCTTGTACAGGGAAGCTAACTATGGCTACACCTTC
TRBD2	TRBV7-2	NA	TRBJ2-1	CASSPRPGLANNEQFF	TGTGCCAGCAGCCCTCGGCCGGGACTAGCTAACAATGAGCAGTTCTTC
NA	TRBV5-4	NA	TRBJ1-1	CASSLVIGGQNTEAFF	TGTGCCAGCAGCTTGGTAATAGGTGGGCAGAACACTGAAGCTTTCTTT
NA	TRBV7-2	NA	TRBJ1-3	CASSLPGGSGNTIYF	TGTGCCAGCAGCTTACCGGGGGGCTCTGGAAACACCATATATTTT
NA	TRBV18	NA	TRBJ1-2	CASSPTTNNYGYTF	TGTGCCAGCTCACCGACGACTAATAACTATGGCTACACCTTC
NA	TRBV7-6	NA	TRBJ1-4	CASSLGPSTNEKLFF	TGTGCCAGCAGCTTAGGGCCTTCAACTAATGAAAAACTGTTTTTT
NA	TRBV6-6	NA	TRBJ2-2	CASSYGPGRLAGELFF	TGTGCCAGCAGTTACGGGCCGGGACGCCTGGCCGGGGAGCTGTTTTTT
NA	TRBV19	NA	TRBJ1-1	CASSGGLTVTTEAFF	TGTGCCAGTAGTGGAGGTCTGACAGTAACTACTGAAGCTTTCTTT
NA	TRBV6-1	NA	TRBJ2-7	CASIFQEFYEQYF	TGTGCCAGCATATTTCAGGAATTCTACGAGCAGTACTTC
NA	TRBV29-1	NA	TRBJ2-3	CSVVSLTGSSTDTQYF	TGCAGCGTTGTAAGTCTGACGGGCTCTAGCACAGATACGCAGTATTTT
TRBD2	TRBV29-1	few	TRBJ2-6	CSVEERGGLQSRANVLTF	TGCAGCGTTGAAGAGCGGGGGGGCCTCCAGTCTAGGGCCAACGTCCTGACTTTC
NA	TRBV6-6	NA	TRBJ2-7	CASSYNTGEQYF	TGTGCCAGCAGTTACAATACCGGGGAGCAGTACTTC
TRBD1	TRBV25-1	NA	TRBJ1-1	CASSELWTGGAAFF	TGTGCCAGCAGTGAATTGTGGACAGGGGGTGCGGCTTTCTTT
NA	TRBV7-2	once	TRBJ2-7	CASSLFQGYEQYF	TGTGCCAGCAGCTTATTCCAGGGCTACGAGCAGTACTTC
NA	TRBV5-3	NA	TRBJ2-7	CARSLDEQYF	TGTGCCAGAAGCTTGGACGAGCAGTACTTC
NA	TRBV4-1	NA	TRBJ1-2	CASSQGRARGGFGGYTF	TGCGCCAGCAGCCAAGGGAGGGCCAGGGGAGGTTTCGGTGGCTACACCTTC